This T cell receptor (beta chain) was documented in a study of OX40 agonist ivuxolimab in advanced cancers. Background on the whole study: Ivuxolimab, which targeted the costimulatory receptor OX40 (CD134), was an agonistic, fully human IgG2 monoclonal antibody. The paper describes the monotherapy dose-escalation part (N ≈ 52 patients) of the phase I trial of ivuxolimab. Of the 50 to 55 dose-escalation patients, hepatocellular carcinoma was present in 19, melanoma in some 15, renal cell carcinoma in 9 and head and neck cancer in 9. Intravenous ivuxolimab was administered to patients every 2 weeks at six dose levels: 0.01, 0.1, 0.3, 1.5, 3 and 10 mg/kg. Partial responses were achieved by three dose-escalation patients, of whom one had hepatocellular carcinoma and two had cutaneous melanoma. Prior anti-PD-1, anti-PD-L1 or anti-CTLA-4 therapy was permitted, and checkpoint inhibitors had been received by roughly 42% of dose-escalation patients. The dose-escalation cohort was about 86% male with a mean age of about 65 years, ranging from roughly 20 to 80. Peripheral TCRbeta sequencing was intended to test whether TCR sequence diversity was altered and clonal T-cell expansion was caused by ivuxolimab. General study outcomes and caveats: Clonal expansion of both CD4+ and CD8+ blood T cells was observed from baseline to week 6 at doses 0.1 to 3.0 mg/kg. Low levels of normalized T-cell clonal expansion were also seen in some patients who did not respond. In the 0.1-3.0 mg/kg groups, partial responders had among the lowest normalized peripheral clonal expansion, particularly in CD8+ T cells. Antigen specificity was not determined for the clonally expanded peripheral T cells. After ivuxolimab, expanded clones were on average more numerous among CD8+ T cells than among CD4+ T cells.

Turning to this clone: Its cognate antigen has yet to be identified. No per-base quality is available; no much larger clone lies one base away.

The junction carries 10 bases between V and J, which are trimmed by 3 bases and 7 bases respectively. CDR1 MDHEN and CDR2 SYDVKM are derived from the germline V gene. There are 13 amino acids in the CDR3, from cysteine to phenylalanine inclusive. The kept DNA is CDR3 alone, 39 bases in frame from the first base. Patients with a history of autoimmune disease or receiving systemic immunosuppression were excluded from the trial. Peripheral blood for TCR sequencing was collected from all dose cohorts at baseline, on cycle 4 day 1, and on cycle 7 day 1. Samples were obtained from an open-label, multicenter, first-in-human phase I dose-escalation trial of ivuxolimab. The trial enrolled adults with locally advanced or metastatic head and neck squamous cell, hepatocellular, melanoma or renal cell carcinoma. Before TCR sequencing, CD4+ and CD8+ T cells were separately sorted from peripheral blood. To sequence the TCRbeta CDR3 region, genomic DNA was isolated from the sorted cells. The immunoSEQ Assay was used for sequencing of TCRbeta CDR3 regions. The clones in this table, taken by TCRdb from immuneACCESS, are in-frame only. Not every clone is retained; where verified, under half of the shortfall comes from an unresolved V gene, and the cause of the rest is unknown. This sample is represented by 65,000 to 100,000 clones; more than 90% of them were singletons. Approximately 6.5% of the sample lies in the top ten.

The receptor was isolated from an adult with an advanced solid tumor such as melanoma, head and neck, liver or kidney cancer. Here the chain combines TRBV28 and TRBJ1-5, with an unclear D gene assignment. This specimen consisted of CD4+ or CD8+ T cells sorted from blood, obtained in a trial of the OX40 agonist ivuxolimab. The DNA sequence is as follows: TGTGCCAGCAGTTTGGGTAGGTACCAGCCCCAGCATTTT. Its amino acids are CASSLGRYQPQHF.